This T cell receptor beta chain stems from a study of cytomegalovirus exposure and HLA in healthy donors. Study results and caveats: That first-cohort TCR clusters tended to co-occur in the approximately 110 validation repertoires was found in a later analysis. Generally TCR sequences proved uncommon, though certain public TCRs appeared in numerous donors. It was 160 or so TCR beta chains that were listed as cytomegalovirus-associated.

About this clone itself: What it recognizes is unknown.

TCRdb keeps only in-frame clones here, not all; method: immunoSEQ multiplex PCR. The table records 90,000 to 130,000 clones, approximately 86% of them present only once. V was trimmed by 3 bases and J by 7 bases, leaving 22 bases between them. CDR1 and CDR2 from the germline V gene are SQVTM and ANQGSEA. The CDR3 extends over 15 amino acids. The donors formed part of the roughly 110-subject validation cohort, distinct from the roughly 640-subject first cohort. The sample consisted of PBMCs. The TCR originated in a woman aged 18-29 years in good health and CMV-seronegative. The chain has TRBV29-1 and TRBJ2-7, with a weak D call TRBD2 (7 bases). The CDR3 nucleotides read TGCAGCGTTGAGGTCGGGGGGCAGAATCGGTTTGAGCAGTACTTC. Translation gives CSVEVGGQNRFEQYF.